This entry describes one T cell receptor beta chain. The CDR3 has 14 amino acids. CDR1 and CDR2 from the germline V gene are SGHRS and YFSETQ. Trimming left V 4 bases short and J 5 bases short, with 16 bases between. The people who gave samples were healthy Caucasians from Russia, aged about 6 to 100. Next came a second PCR, run for about 7 to 12 cycles, which used a sample-barcoded 5' primer along with a J-beta primer mix. TCRdb redid the calling of the 5' RACE reads with MiXCR, one entry per CDR3 protein. This sample has under 1 million distinct CDR3 sequences, with around two fifths found just once. The sample is drawn from a study of blood T cells in healthy people across ages.

V gene TRBV5-1 combines with J gene TRBJ2-7, with TRBD1 as a possible D gene (5 bases). This receptor was taken from a man aged 55 to 69 in good health. The specimen sequenced was blood. DNA for the CDR3: TGCGCCAGCAGCAGGTTAGCAGGGTTCAACGAGCAGTACTTC. The encoded protein is CASSRLAGFNEQYF.